This TCR beta chain stems from a study of stem cell transplantation in POMP-related autoinflammatory disease. As for the study in general: Impaired MHC class I-dependent CD8+ differentiation was hypothesized from defective thymoproteasomes.

Findings and limits, study-wide: Fewer unique TRB V-J gene pairings were identified in patients with PRAID.

Concerning this clone: What it binds is not known.

Clones were read by immunoSEQ multiplex PCR, and TCRdb kept only the in-frame ones, dropping some. The sample lists 1,300 or so clones, around 80% occurring once. The junction had 11 bases not matched to a gene; V was cut back by 6 bases and J by 6 bases. The CDR3 length is 15 residues. Germline V gives CDR1 MNHNY, CDR2 SVGAGI (reference sequence). The J gene is TRBJ2-7, the V gene TRBV6-6; 10 positions match TRBD2. This receptor was identified in a human donor with POMP-related autoinflammation and immune dysregulation (PRAID). Specimen: Tregs from PBMCs, collected before stem cell transplantation. CDR3 nucleotide sequence: TGTGCCAGCAGCTCTATCCTAGCGGGGGACTTCGAGCAGTACTTC. This encodes CASSSILAGDFEQYF.